This TCR beta chain stems from a study of early T cells in non-severe SARS-CoV-2 infection. Study-wide context: Sequencing of bulk RNA from unsorted whole blood was done, without chain pairing. Study-wide results and caveats: The matching step, a VDJdb search, favored anti-spike CD8 responses and missed private and CD4 specificities.

TCRdb analysed the 5' RACE reads with MiXCR anew, one entry per CDR3 protein. This table has 90,000 to 100,000 distinct CDR3 sequences, over 10% appearing once. This CDR3 has 14 residues. Germline loops: CDR1 MDHEN, CDR2 SYDVKM. V lost 5 bases to trimming and J lost 4 bases, with 11 bases between them. Only a few counts were recorded for this clonotype. Its antigen is not identified. The V gene is TRBV28, the J gene TRBJ2-2; no clear D. This TCR was sampled from an adult who was a healthcare worker with PCR-confirmed SARS-CoV-2 infection or an uninfected control (not recorded which). Sequencing used whole blood. CDR3 nucleotide sequence: TGTGCCAGCAGTCCGAATTGGTCCACCGGGGAGCTGTTTTTT. Translation: CASSPNWSTGELFF.